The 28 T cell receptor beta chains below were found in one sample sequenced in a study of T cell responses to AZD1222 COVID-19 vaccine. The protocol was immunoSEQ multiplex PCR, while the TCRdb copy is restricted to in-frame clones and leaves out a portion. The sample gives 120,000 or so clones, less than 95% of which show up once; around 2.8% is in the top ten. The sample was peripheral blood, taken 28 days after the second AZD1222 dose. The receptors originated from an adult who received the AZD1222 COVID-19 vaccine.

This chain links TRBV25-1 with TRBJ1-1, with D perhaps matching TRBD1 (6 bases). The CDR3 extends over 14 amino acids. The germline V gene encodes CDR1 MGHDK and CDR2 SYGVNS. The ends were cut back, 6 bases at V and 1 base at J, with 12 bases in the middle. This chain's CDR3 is CASRDSLTNTEAFF. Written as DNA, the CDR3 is TGTGCCAGCAGGGACAGCCTGACGAACACTGAAGCTTTCTTT.

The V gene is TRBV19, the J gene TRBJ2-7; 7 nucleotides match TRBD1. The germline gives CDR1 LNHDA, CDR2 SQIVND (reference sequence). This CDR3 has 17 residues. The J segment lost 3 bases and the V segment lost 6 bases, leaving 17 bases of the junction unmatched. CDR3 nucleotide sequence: TGTGCCAGTAGGGCGAGGGACCGGGACAGTGGCTTCTACGAGCAGTACTTC. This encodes CASRARDRDSGFYEQYF.

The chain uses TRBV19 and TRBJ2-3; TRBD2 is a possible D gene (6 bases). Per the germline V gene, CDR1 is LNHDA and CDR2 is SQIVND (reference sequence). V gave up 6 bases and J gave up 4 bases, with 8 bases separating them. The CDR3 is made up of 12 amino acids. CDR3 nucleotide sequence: TGTGCCAGTAGGGGGGGACCAGATACGCAGTATTTT. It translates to CASRGGPDTQYF.

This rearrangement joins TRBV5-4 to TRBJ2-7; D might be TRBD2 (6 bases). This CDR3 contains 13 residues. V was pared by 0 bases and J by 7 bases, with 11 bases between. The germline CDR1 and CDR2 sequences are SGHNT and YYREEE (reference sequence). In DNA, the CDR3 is TGTGCCAGCAGCTTGGACGGGGGAATAGAGCAGTACTTC. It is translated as CASSLDGGIEQYF.

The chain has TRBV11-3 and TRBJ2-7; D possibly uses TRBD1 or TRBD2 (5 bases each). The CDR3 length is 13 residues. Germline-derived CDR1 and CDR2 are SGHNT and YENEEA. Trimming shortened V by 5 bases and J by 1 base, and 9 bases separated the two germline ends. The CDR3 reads CASSPWGSYEQYF. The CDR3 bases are TGTGCCAGCAGCCCTTGGGGGTCCTACGAGCAGTACTTC. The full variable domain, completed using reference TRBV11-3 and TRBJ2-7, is EAGVVQSPRYKIIEKKQPVAFWCNPISGHNTLYWYLQNLGQGPELLIRYENEEAVDDSQLPKDRFSAERLKGVDSTLKIQPAELGDSAVYLCASSPWGSYEQYFGPGTRLTVT.

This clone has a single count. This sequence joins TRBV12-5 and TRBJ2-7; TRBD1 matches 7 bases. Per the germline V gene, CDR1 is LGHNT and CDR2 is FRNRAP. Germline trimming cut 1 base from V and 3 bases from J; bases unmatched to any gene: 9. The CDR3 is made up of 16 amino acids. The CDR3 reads CASGLATRPGGYEQYF. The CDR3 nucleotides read TGTGCTAGTGGTTTGGCAACCCGTCCAGGGGGCTACGAGCAGTACTTC.

CDR3 protein: CASSFRGPDKPQHF. In DNA form, the CDR3 reads TGTGCCAGCAGTTTCAGGGGGCCAGACAAGCCCCAGCATTTT. This chain uses TRBV27 with TRBJ1-5; 8 bases agree with TRBD1. CDR3 size: 14 residues. With V trimmed by 3 bases and J by 8 bases, 6 bases remained unmatched. Germline V CDR1 and CDR2: MNHEY, SMNVEV (reference sequence).

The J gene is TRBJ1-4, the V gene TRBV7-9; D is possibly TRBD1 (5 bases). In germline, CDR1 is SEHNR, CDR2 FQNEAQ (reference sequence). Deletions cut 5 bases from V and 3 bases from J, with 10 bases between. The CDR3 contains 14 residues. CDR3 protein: CASSRDGANEKLFF. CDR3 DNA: TGTGCCAGCAGCCGGGACGGAGCTAATGAAAAACTGTTTTTT.

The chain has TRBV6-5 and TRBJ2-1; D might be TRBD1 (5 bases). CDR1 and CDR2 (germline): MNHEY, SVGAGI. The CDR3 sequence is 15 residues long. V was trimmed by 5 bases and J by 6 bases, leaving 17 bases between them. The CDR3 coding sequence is TGTGCCAGCAGTCTATTAGGGGTTCGGGCCAATGAGCAGTTCTTC. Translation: CASSLLGVRANEQFF.

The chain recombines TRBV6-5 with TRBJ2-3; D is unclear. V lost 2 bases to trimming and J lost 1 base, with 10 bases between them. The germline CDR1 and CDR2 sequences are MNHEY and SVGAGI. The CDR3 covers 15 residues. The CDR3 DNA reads TGTGCCAGCAGTTACGCGCTAGGTGGCACAGATACGCAGTATTTT. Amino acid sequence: CASSYALGGTDTQYF.

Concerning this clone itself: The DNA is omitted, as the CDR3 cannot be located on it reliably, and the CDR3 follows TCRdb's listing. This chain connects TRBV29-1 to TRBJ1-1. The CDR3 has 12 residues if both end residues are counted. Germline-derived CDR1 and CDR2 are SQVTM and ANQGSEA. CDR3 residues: CSVFLENTEAFF.

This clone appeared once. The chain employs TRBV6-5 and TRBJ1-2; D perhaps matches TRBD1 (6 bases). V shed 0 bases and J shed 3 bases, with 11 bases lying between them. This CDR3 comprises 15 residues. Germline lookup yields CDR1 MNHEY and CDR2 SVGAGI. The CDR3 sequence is CASSYSSGTHYGYTF. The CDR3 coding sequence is TGTGCCAGCAGTTACTCCTCCGGGACACACTATGGCTACACCTTC.

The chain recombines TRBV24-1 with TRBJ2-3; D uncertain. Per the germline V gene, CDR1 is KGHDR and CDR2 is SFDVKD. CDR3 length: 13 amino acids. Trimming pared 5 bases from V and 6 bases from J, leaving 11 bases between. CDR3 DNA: TGTGCCACCAGTGGGACCCCATCGGATACGCAGTATTTT. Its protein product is CATSGTPSDTQYF.

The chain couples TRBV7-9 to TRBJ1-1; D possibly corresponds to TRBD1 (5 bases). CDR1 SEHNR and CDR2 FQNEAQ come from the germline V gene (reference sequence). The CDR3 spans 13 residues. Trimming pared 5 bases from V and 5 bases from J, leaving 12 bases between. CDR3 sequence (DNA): TGTGCCAGCAGCCCGGCGGGGGGGACTGAAGCTTTCTTT. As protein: CASSPAGGTEAFF.

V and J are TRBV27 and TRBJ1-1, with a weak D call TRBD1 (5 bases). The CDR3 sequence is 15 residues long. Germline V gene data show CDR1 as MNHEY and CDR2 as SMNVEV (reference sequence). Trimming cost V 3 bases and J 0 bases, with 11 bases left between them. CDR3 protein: CASSFFGAVNTEAFF. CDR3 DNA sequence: TGTGCCAGCAGTTTCTTCGGGGCCGTGAACACTGAAGCTTTCTTT.

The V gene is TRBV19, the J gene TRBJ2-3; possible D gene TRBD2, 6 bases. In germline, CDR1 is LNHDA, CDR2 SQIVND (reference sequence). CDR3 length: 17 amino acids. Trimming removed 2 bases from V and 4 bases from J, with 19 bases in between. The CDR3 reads CASSIPRSGGAADTQYF. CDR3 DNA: TGTGCCAGTAGTATACCACGTAGCGGCGGAGCTGCAGATACGCAGTATTTT.

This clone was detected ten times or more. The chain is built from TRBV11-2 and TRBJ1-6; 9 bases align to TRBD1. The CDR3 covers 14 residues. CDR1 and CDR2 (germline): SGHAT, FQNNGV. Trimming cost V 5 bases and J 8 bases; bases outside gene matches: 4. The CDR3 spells CASSKGQGYSPLHF. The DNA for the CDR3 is TGTGCCAGCAGCAAAGGACAGGGGTATTCACCCCTCCACTTT.

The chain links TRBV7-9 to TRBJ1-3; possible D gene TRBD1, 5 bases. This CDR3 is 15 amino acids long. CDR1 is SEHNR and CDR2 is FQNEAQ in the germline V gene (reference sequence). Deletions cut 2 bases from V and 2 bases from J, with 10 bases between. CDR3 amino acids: CASSLPGAPGNTIYF. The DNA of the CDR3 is TGTGCCAGCAGCTTACCTGGGGCCCCTGGAAACACCATATATTTT.

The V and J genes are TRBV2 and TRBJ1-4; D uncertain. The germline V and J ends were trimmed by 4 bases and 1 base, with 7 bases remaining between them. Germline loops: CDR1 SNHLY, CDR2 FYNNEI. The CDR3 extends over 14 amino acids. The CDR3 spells CASSGSRTNEKLFF. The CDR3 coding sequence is TGTGCCAGCAGTGGGTCCCGAACTAATGAAAAACTGTTTTTT.

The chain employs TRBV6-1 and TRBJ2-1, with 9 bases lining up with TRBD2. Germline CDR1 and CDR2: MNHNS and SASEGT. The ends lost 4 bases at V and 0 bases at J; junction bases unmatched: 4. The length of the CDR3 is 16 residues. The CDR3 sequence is CASSGERGVSYNEQFF. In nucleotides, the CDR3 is TGTGCCAGCAGTGGGGAGCGGGGGGTCTCCTACAATGAGCAGTTCTTC.

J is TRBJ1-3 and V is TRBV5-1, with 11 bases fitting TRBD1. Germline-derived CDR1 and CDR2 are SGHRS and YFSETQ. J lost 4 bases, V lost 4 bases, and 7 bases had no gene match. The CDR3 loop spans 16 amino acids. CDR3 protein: CASSVDRGRRGNTIYF. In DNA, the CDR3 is TGCGCCAGCAGCGTGGACAGGGGGCGTCGCGGAAACACCATATATTTT.

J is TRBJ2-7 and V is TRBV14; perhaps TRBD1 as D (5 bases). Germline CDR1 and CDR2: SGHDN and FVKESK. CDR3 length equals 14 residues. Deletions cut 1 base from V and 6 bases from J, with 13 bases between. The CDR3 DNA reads TGTGCCAGCAGCCAAGGACAGTCCGTTGGCGAGCAGTACTTC. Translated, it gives CASSQGQSVGEQYF.

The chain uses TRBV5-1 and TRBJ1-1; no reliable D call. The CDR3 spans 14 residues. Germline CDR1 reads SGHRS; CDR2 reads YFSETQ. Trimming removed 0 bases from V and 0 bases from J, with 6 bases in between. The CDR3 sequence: CASSLGDMNTEAFF. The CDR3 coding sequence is TGCGCCAGCAGCTTGGGGGATATGAACACTGAAGCTTTCTTT.

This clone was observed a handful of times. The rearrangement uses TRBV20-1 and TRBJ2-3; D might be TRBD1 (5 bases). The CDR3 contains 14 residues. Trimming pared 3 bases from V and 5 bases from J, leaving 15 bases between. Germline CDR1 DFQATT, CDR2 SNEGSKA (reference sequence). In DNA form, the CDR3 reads TGCAGTGCTAGTAGGGGTTCCCGGTTAGATACGCAGTATTTT. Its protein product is CSASRGSRLDTQYF.

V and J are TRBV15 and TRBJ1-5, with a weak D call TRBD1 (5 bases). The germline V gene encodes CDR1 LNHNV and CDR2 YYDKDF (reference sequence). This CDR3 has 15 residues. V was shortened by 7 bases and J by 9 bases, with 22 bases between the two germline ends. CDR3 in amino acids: CATILGRQGRAPQHF. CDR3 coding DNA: TGTGCCACCATCCTGGGTCGGCAGGGCCGGGCGCCCCAGCATTTT.

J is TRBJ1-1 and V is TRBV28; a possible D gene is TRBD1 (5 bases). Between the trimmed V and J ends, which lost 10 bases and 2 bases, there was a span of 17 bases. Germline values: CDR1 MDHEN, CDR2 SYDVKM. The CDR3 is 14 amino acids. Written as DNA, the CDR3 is TGTGCCACCATAGTGTCCGGGGGAAACACTGAAGCTTTCTTT. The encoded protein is CATIVSGGNTEAFF.

CDR3 nucleotides: TGTGCCAGCAGTGGGGGTTGGGAGAACAATGAGCAGTTCTTC. Translated: CASSGGWENNEQFF. This sequence joins TRBV2 and TRBJ2-1, with D possibly matching TRBD2 (5 bases). The V gene's germline CDR1 is SNHLY and CDR2 FYNNEI. V was clipped by 4 bases and J by 5 bases, with 12 bases between them. The CDR3 is made up of 14 amino acids.

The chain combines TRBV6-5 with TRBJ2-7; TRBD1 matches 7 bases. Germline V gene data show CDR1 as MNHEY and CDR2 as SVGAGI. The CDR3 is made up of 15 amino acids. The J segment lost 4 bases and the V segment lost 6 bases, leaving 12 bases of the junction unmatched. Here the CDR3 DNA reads TGTGCCAGCAGCCGTCCGGGACAGATCATTTACGAGCAGTACTTC. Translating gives CASSRPGQIIYEQYF.